The rows below give T cell receptor beta chains drawn from one sample of a study of shared clonotypes between healthy human individuals. Repertoires were generated with immunoSEQ multiplex PCR, while TCRdb's copy carries only in-frame clones and drops some. The table has 760,000 or so clones, 96% seen once. The source material was naive CD8+ T cells sorted from blood. The receptor source for this set is a man aged 25-45 years in good health. Both conserved end residues are part of each CDR3. D genes are given only for firm matches. The size field is filled for only some rows; it gives once, few, many or a size class.

TRBV11-2	.	TRBD2	TRBJ2-7	CASSSAGLAVGEQYF	TGTGCCAGCAGCTCGGCGGGACTAGCGGTCGGGGAGCAGTACTTC
TRBV5-1	few	.	TRBJ2-1	CASSLGVNEQFF	TGCGCCAGCAGCTTGGGGGTCAATGAGCAGTTCTTC
TRBV7-3	.	.	TRBJ1-1	CASSLTRGRNTEAFF	TGTGCCAGCAGCTTAACTCGGGGTAGGAACACTGAAGCTTTCTTT
TRBV11-2	.	.	TRBJ1-4	CASSPSGGEKLFF	TGTGCCAGCAGCCCCTCGGGGGGCGAAAAACTGTTTTTT
TRBV30	.	TRBD1	TRBJ1-3	CAWSYGQGTGNTIYF	TGTGCCTGGAGTTATGGACAGGGGACGGGAAACACCATATATTTT
TRBV2	many	TRBD1	TRBJ1-5	CASSGTGDFSNQPQHF	TGTGCCAGCAGTGGGACAGGGGATTTTAGCAATCAGCCCCAGCATTTT
TRBV28	.	.	TRBJ2-1	CASSPFLDPYNEQFF	TGTGCCAGCAGTCCGTTTTTAGACCCCTACAATGAGCAGTTCTTC
TRBV6-5	.	TRBD2	TRBJ2-1	CARLERREDYEQFF	TGTGCCAGGCTAGAGAGGCGGGAGGACTATGAGCAGTTCTTC
TRBV27	.	TRBD2	TRBJ2-1	CASSIAGTRNEQFF	TGTGCCAGCAGTATTGCCGGGACTAGAAATGAGCAGTTCTTC
TRBV6-5	.	.	TRBJ2-3	CASSYEWGMTDTQYF	TGTGCCAGCAGTTACGAATGGGGAATGACAGATACGCAGTATTTT
TRBV11-2	.	.	TRBJ2-7	CASSLAVGAAYEQYF	TGTGCCAGCAGCTTGGCCGTCGGGGCGGCCTACGAGCAGTACTTC
TRBV7-9	.	TRBD1	TRBJ2-7	CASSTTGGAVSYEQYF	TGTGCCAGCAGCACCACAGGGGGCGCGGTGTCCTACGAGCAGTACTTC
TRBV7-3	once	TRBD1	TRBJ1-1	CASSLTRQGKNEAFF	TGTGCCAGCAGCTTAACCCGACAGGGAAAAAATGAAGCTTTCTTT
TRBV12-5	.	.	TRBJ1-5	CASGDSDSNQPQHF	TGTGCTAGTGGTGACAGCGATAGCAATCAGCCCCAGCATTTT
TRBV19	.	.	TRBJ1-4	CASRDGNEKLFF	TGTGCCAGCCGGGACGGAAATGAAAAACTGTTTTTT
TRBV4-1	.	TRBD1	TRBJ2-7	CASSHSGQGVYEQYF	TGCGCCAGCAGCCATTCAGGACAGGGGGTATACGAGCAGTACTTC
TRBV19	.	TRBD2	TRBJ2-1	CASSSPTSAGPKAYNEQFF	TGTGCCAGTAGTTCCCCCACTAGCGCCGGCCCCAAAGCCTACAATGAGCAGTTCTTC
TRBV27	.	.	TRBJ2-1	CASSLVGEEQFF	TGTGCCAGCAGTTTAGTTGGGGAGGAGCAGTTCTTC
TRBV12-5	.	TRBD2	TRBJ2-1	CASGGVAGVGDNEQFF	TGTGCTAGTGGGGGCGTAGCGGGAGTCGGAGACAATGAGCAGTTCTTC
TRBV6-1	.	.	TRBJ2-2	CAASYSGANTGELFF	TGTGCCGCCTCGTACAGCGGAGCGAACACCGGGGAGCTGTTTTTT
TRBV11-3	.	.	TRBJ2-3	CASSPRGGQSTDTQYF	TGTGCCAGCAGCCCTAGGGGGGGACAGAGCACAGATACGCAGTATTTT
TRBV7-2	.	.	TRBJ1-1	CASSHGGGTKAFF	TGTGCCAGCAGCCACGGGGGTGGGACCAAAGCTTTCTTT
TRBV11-2	.	.	TRBJ2-5	CASSWSGGISETQYF	TGTGCCAGCAGCTGGTCAGGGGGGATTTCGGAGACCCAGTACTTC
TRBV28	.	TRBD1	TRBJ1-2	CASRSGGEGIINYGYTF	TGTGCCAGCAGGTCAGGGGGCGAGGGGATAATTAACTATGGCTACACCTTC
TRBV5-6	.	.	TRBJ2-1	CASSWDLYNEQFF	TGTGCCAGCAGCTGGGACTTATACAATGAGCAGTTCTTC
TRBV9	.	.	TRBJ2-2	CASKGTANTGELFF	TGTGCCAGCAAAGGGACGGCGAACACCGGGGAGCTGTTTTTT
TRBV7-2	.	.	TRBJ1-4	CASSLGPGERDEKLFF	TGTGCCAGCAGTTTAGGCCCAGGGGAGAGAGACGAAAAACTGTTTTTT
TRBV27	.	TRBD2	TRBJ2-7	CAISRAGSHYEQYF	TGTGCCATCAGCCGAGCGGGGTCCCATTACGAGCAGTACTTC
TRBV15	.	TRBD2	TRBJ2-2	CATSRGSSGYTGELFF	TGTGCCACCAGCAGAGGGTCTAGCGGATACACCGGGGAGCTGTTTTTT
TRBV6-1	.	TRBD1	TRBJ2-2	CAIPRDRRNTGELFF	TGTGCCATCCCCCGGGACAGGAGGAACACCGGGGAGCTGTTTTTT
TRBV4-3	once	.	TRBJ2-3	CASSQDRGTTDTQYF	TGCGCCAGCAGCCAAGATCGAGGGACCACAGATACGCAGTATTTT
TRBV15	.	.	TRBJ2-7	CATSSPGISYEQYF	TGTGCCACCAGCAGCCCAGGGATCTCCTACGAGCAGTACTTC
TRBV29-1	.	.	TRBJ1-4	CSVVDPSVAKLFF	TGCAGCGTTGTGGATCCAAGTGTTGCAAAACTGTTTTTT
TRBV4-2	.	.	TRBJ2-5	CASSQEDRWQETQYF	TGTGCCAGCAGCCAGGAGGATCGCTGGCAAGAGACCCAGTACTTC
TRBV15	few	TRBD1	TRBJ1-2	CATSRDGTECQF	TGTGCCACCAGCAGAGACGGGACAGAATGCCAGTTC
TRBV4-1	.	.	TRBJ1-1	CASSQGPLNTEAFF	TGCGCCAGCAGCCAAGGTCCCTTGAACACTGAAGCTTTCTTT
TRBV5-4	.	TRBD1	TRBJ2-3	CASSGGQDLSTDTQYF	TGTGCCAGCAGCGGGGGACAGGACCTTAGCACAGATACGCAGTATTTT
TRBV7-9	.	.	TRBJ2-5	CASSRPVAAQETQYF	TGTGCCAGCAGCCGCCCCGTGGCAGCCCAAGAGACCCAGTACTTC
TRBV7-8	once	.	TRBJ1-1	CASSPVSEAFF	TGTGCCAGCAGCCCAGTCTCTGAAGCTTTCTTT
TRBV29-1	.	TRBD2	TRBJ2-5	CSASGLAEGWETQYF	TGCAGCGCCTCGGGACTAGCGGAAGGGTGGGAGACCCAGTACTTC
TRBV7-9	.	.	TRBJ2-7	CASSRDGDGEQYF	TGTGCCAGCAGCAGGGACGGCGACGGAGAGCAGTACTTC
TRBV25-1	.	.	TRBJ2-6	CASSYIATGQSRANVLTF	TGTGCCAGCAGTTATATCGCAACTGGACAAAGTCGGGCCAACGTCCTGACTTTC
TRBV13	.	.	TRBJ2-7	CASSTGTSGTYEQYF	TGTGCCAGCAGCACGGGGACCTCCGGGACCTACGAGCAGTACTTC